These T cell receptor beta chains were read from a single sample in a study of blood T cell repertoires in COVID-19. The repertoire was sequenced with immunoSEQ multiplex PCR; TCRdb's copy has only in-frame clones and lacks some. The table lists tens of thousands of clones, approximately 89% of them singletons. Sequencing input: peripheral blood. All receptors come from a human donor with active COVID-19. The donor label of this sample is uncertain. Both conserved end residues are part of each CDR3. Fields, in order: CDR3 DNA, CDR3 protein, CDR3 length, D gene, V gene, J gene, clone size. A D gene is named only where the DNA matches it firmly. Clone size, where shown, is once, few, many, or a class for clones that have expanded.

TGTGCCAGCAGTTTTTTCCGGGAGACCTCCTACGAGCAGTACTTC	CASSFFRETSYEQYF	15	-	TRBV28	TRBJ2-7	-
TGTGCCAGCACCCGCGGGATAGCGGGGCGAACCGGGGAGCTGTTTTTT	CASTRGIAGRTGELFF	16	TRBD2	TRBV6-4	TRBJ2-2	-
TGCGCCAGCAGCTCGGACGGGGGTAGGTTGGACACTGAAGCTTTCTTT	CASSSDGGRLDTEAFF	16	-	TRBV5-1	TRBJ1-1	-
TGTGCCAGCAGCTCAGACAGCCTGAACACCGGGGAGCTGTTTTTT	CASSSDSLNTGELFF	15	-	TRBV6-4	TRBJ2-2	-
TGTGCCAGCAGTTTCTCACTAGCCGACCAGTACTTC	CASSFSLADQYF	12	-	TRBV12-3/TRBV12-4	TRBJ2-7	-
TGCGCCAGCAGTGAGTCGGGACAGTTCTACGAGCAGTACTTC	CASSESGQFYEQYF	14	TRBD1	TRBV10-2	TRBJ2-7	-
TGTGCCAGCAGGGCCCGGGACAACAATCAGCCCCAGCATTTT	CASRARDNNQPQHF	14	-	TRBV6-4	TRBJ1-5	-
TGTGCCAGCAGGGACAGTGGGTCGCAGTATTTT	CASRDSGSQYF	11	-	TRBV6-5	TRBJ2-3	-
TGTGCCAGCAGTACCGTACAGGCCTCCTCAAATAATTCACCCCTCCACTTT	CASSTVQASSNNSPLHF	17	-	TRBV6-2/TRBV6-3	TRBJ1-6	-
TGCGCCAGCAGCTTGGTAGCGAACACCGGGGAGCTGTTTTTT	CASSLVANTGELFF	14	-	TRBV5-1	TRBJ2-2	-
TGTGCCAGCAGCCGTCGGACTGGACAGGGCAGTCTAGGCTACACCTTC	CASSRRTGQGSLGYTF	16	TRBD1	TRBV5-4	TRBJ1-2	once
TGTGCCAGCAGCTTAAATGGCTTTCGCGGCTACACCTTC	CASSLNGFRGYTF	13	-	TRBV7-3	TRBJ1-2	-
TGTGCCAGCAGCCAAGCTAGCGTCCCTGAGACCCAGTACTTC	CASSQASVPETQYF	14	-	TRBV4-2	TRBJ2-5	-
TGTGCCAGCAGCGTAGGCAGGGACAATGAGCAGTTCTTC	CASSVGRDNEQFF	13	-	TRBV9	TRBJ2-1	-
TGCGCCAGCAGATTGGGGTTGCCGGGCTCCTACGAGCAGTACTTC	CASRLGLPGSYEQYF	15	-	TRBV5-1	TRBJ2-7	-
TGTGCCAGTAGTATAGATTACGGAGACTACAATGAGCAGTTCTTC	CASSIDYGDYNEQFF	15	-	TRBV19	TRBJ2-1	-
TGTGCCAGCAGTTGGGGGACAGGGGCCATTACCTACGAGCAGTACTTC	CASSWGTGAITYEQYF	16	TRBD1	TRBV6-5	TRBJ2-7	-
TGTGCCAGCAGCCAAGGATCCAGAAACATTCAGTACTTC	CASSQGSRNIQYF	13	-	TRBV3-1/TRBV3-2	TRBJ2-4	-
TGTGCCAGCAGCTCCAGAGAGGGTGGGTCCACAGATACGCAGTATTTT	CASSSREGGSTDTQYF	16	-	TRBV7-3	TRBJ2-3	once
TGTGCCAGCAGGTTGGACAGGGGAAATCAAGAGACCCAGTACTTC	CASRLDRGNQETQYF	15	TRBD1	TRBV6-5	TRBJ2-5	-
TGTGCCAGCAGTTTTCGGGTGTCCACTGAAGCTTTCTTT	CASSFRVSTEAFF	13	-	TRBV12-3/TRBV12-4	TRBJ1-1	once
TGCGCCAGCAAAGAAAGACACAGCGGTATTACCCAGCCCCAGCATTTT	CASKERHSGITQPQHF	16	-	TRBV10-1	TRBJ1-5	few
TGTGCCATCAGTCAAGAAGGGGGACAGGGGGCATACGACGAGCAGTACTTC	CAISQEGGQGAYDEQYF	17	TRBD1	TRBV10-3	TRBJ2-7	-
TGCGCCGTGGTTAGAGCCTACGAGCAGTACTTC	CAVVRAYEQYF	11	-	TRBV10-1	TRBJ2-7	-
TGCGCCAGCAGTGAGTCGTCAGGGAATTCACCCCTCCACTTT	CASSESSGNSPLHF	14	-	TRBV10-2	TRBJ1-6	-
TGTGCCAGTAGTATTTTGAAGGAGGAATCCTACGAGCAGTACTTC	CASSILKEESYEQYF	15	-	TRBV19	TRBJ2-7	-
TGTGCCAGCAGTGAGGAGATTACGAAACCTGAAGCTTTCTTT	CASSEEITKPEAFF	14	-	TRBV2	TRBJ1-1	-
TGTGCCACCAGTGATTCTTCCCGGGGGAACACCGGGGAGCTGTTTTTT	CATSDSSRGNTGELFF	16	-	TRBV24-1	TRBJ2-2	once
TGTGCCAGCACTCCTTCGGGGGGGAGTGAGCAGTTCTTC	CASTPSGGSEQFF	13	TRBD2	TRBV28	TRBJ2-1	once
TGTGCCAGCAGCTTAGGGACAGGCCAAGAGACCCAGTACTTC	CASSLGTGQETQYF	14	TRBD1	TRBV7-3	TRBJ2-5	-
TGTGCCAGCAGCCAAGAACTAGATAGCTCCTACGAGCAGTACTTC	CASSQELDSSYEQYF	15	-	TRBV6-4	TRBJ2-7	-
TGTGCCAGCAGCGACGGGGGCACAGATACGCAGTATTTT	CASSDGGTDTQYF	13	-	TRBV2	TRBJ2-3	-
TGTGCCAGCAGTTATGTAGGGGCCGTGGGAGAGCAGTACTTC	CASSYVGAVGEQYF	14	-	TRBV6-2/TRBV6-3	TRBJ2-7	-
TGTGCCACCAGCAGAGATCGGGGGACCTATGGCTACACCTTC	CATSRDRGTYGYTF	14	-	TRBV15	TRBJ1-2	-
TGTGCCAGTATTACAGGTTATGGAAACACCATATATTTT	CASITGYGNTIYF	13	-	TRBV19	TRBJ1-3	-
TGTGCCAGCAGCCAAGGGCCAGGGCCTGGAAACACCATATATTTT	CASSQGPGPGNTIYF	15	-	TRBV3-1/TRBV3-2	TRBJ1-3	once
TGTGCCAGCAGCCAAGACCCCGGGACCTACGAGCAGTACTTC	CASSQDPGTYEQYF	14	-	TRBV4-2	TRBJ2-7	few
TGTGCCAGCAGTTTATCTTTACGGGGGTACGAGCAGTACTTC	CASSLSLRGYEQYF	14	-	TRBV27	TRBJ2-7	-
TGCAGCGTACAGACGGGGGATAGCAATCAGCCCCAGCATTTT	CSVQTGDSNQPQHF	14	-	TRBV29-1	TRBJ1-5	-
TGTGCCAGCAGCCAAGAAGTAGGACTAGCGGGGGGAGAGACCCAGTACTTC	CASSQEVGLAGGETQYF	17	TRBD2	TRBV3-1/TRBV3-2	TRBJ2-5	-
TGTGCCAGCAGTGAGGGACAGGGGGCAGCAGATACGCAGTATTTT	CASSEGQGAADTQYF	15	TRBD1	TRBV6-4	TRBJ2-3	-
TGCGCCAGCAGCTATGGACAGGGGTACGAGCAGTACTTC	CASSYGQGYEQYF	13	TRBD1	TRBV5-1	TRBJ2-7	-
TGTGCCAGCAGCTTAACGGGGACAGGGACCACCGGGGAGCTGTTTTTT	CASSLTGTGTTGELFF	16	TRBD1	TRBV7-3	TRBJ2-2	-
TGTGCCAGCAGCGTGAGTGGGGCCAACGTCCTGACTTTC	CASSVSGANVLTF	13	-	TRBV6-2/TRBV6-3	TRBJ2-6	-
TGTGCCAGCAGCCGCAGGACGGGACTAGGGGCCTATGGCTACACCTTC	CASSRRTGLGAYGYTF	16	-	TRBV5-6	TRBJ1-2	-
TGCAGTGCTAGGAACGTGGGCGGCTACACCTTC	CSARNVGGYTF	11	-	TRBV20-1	TRBJ1-2	-
TGTGCCAGCAGCCAGTCAGGACTAGCGTTATCAGATACGCAGTATTTT	CASSQSGLALSDTQYF	16	TRBD2	TRBV3-1/TRBV3-2	TRBJ2-3	-
TGTGCCAGCAGTTACTCGAGTCCGAATTCACCCCTCCACTTT	CASSYSSPNSPLHF	14	-	TRBV6-5	TRBJ1-6	few
TGTGCCAGCAGTAGAGCGGGGGGGCTGGGTTACAATGAGCAGTTCTTC	CASSRAGGLGYNEQFF	16	TRBD2	TRBV6-4	TRBJ2-1	once
TGTGCCAGCAGCCAAGAGAGGGTAGGGCTAAGTACGCAGTATTTT	CASSQERVGLSTQYF	15	-	TRBV14	TRBJ2-3	-
TGCGCCAGCATCCCCGACCCCGGGACATCGTACGAGCAGTACTTC	CASIPDPGTSYEQYF	15	-	TRBV5-1	TRBJ2-7	once
TGTGCCAGCAGCTTAGGCAGCGGGGGGGCCTACGAGCAGTACTTC	CASSLGSGGAYEQYF	15	TRBD2	TRBV11-2	TRBJ2-7	-
TGTGCCAGCAGCTCACAGGGTAACGGGGAGCTGTTTTTT	CASSSQGNGELFF	13	-	TRBV7-9	TRBJ2-2	-
TGTGCCAGTGGGCTAGCGGGGGGCACAGATACGCAGTATTTT	CASGLAGGTDTQYF	14	TRBD2	TRBV9	TRBJ2-3	-
TGTGCCAGCAGTTTCGGGAGGGGGGACGAGCAGTACTTC	CASSFGRGDEQYF	13	TRBD2	TRBV6-5	TRBJ2-7	-